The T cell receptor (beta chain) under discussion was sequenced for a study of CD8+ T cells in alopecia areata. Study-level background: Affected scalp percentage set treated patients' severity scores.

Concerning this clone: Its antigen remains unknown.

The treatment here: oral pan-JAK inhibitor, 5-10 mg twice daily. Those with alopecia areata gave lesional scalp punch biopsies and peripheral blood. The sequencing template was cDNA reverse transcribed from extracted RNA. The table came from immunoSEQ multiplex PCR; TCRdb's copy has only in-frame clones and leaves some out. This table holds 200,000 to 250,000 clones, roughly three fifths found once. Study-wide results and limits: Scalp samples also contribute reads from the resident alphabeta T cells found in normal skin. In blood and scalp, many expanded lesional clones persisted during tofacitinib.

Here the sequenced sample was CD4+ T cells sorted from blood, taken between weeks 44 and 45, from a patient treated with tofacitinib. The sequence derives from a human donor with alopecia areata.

This CDR3 reads CASRRELAGELFF. The CDR3 coding sequence is TGTGCCAGCAGAAGGGAGTTGGCCGGGGAGCTGTTTTTT. The V and J genes are TRBV5-6 and TRBJ2-2, with a possible D match to TRBD2 (5 bases). Trimming shortened V by 5 bases and J by 6 bases, and 11 bases separated the two germline ends. The CDR3 contains 13 residues. Germline loops: CDR1 SGHDT, CDR2 YYEEEE.